Sequencing of this TCR beta chain was carried out in a study of blood T cells in healthy people across ages. Findings and limits, study-wide: A roughly linear fall in TCR beta diversity per million T cells was seen with increasing age. There was a strong correlation between TCR beta diversity and naive T cell percentage. With unsorted PBMCs, a conclusive comparison of naive versus antigen-experienced cells was not possible.

This clonotype was observed a handful of times. Its antigen remains unknown. Together with a sample-barcoded 5' primer, a J-beta primer mix was included in a second PCR lasting roughly 6 to 12 cycles. TCRdb itself ran the 5' RACE reads through MiXCR, one entry per CDR3 protein. Here the sample spans 550,000 to 750,000 distinct CDR3 sequences, more than 20% being singletons. The CDR3 is 13 residues long. Germline V gene sequence: CDR1 KGHSH, CDR2 LQKENI. The sequenced sample was blood. The sequence was collected from a man between 65 and 85 years old in good health. The genes are TRBV18 and TRBJ2-5, with D perhaps TRBD2 (5 bases). The end of the DNA aligns better with TRBJ2-1, so the J call may be wrong. Here the CDR3 DNA reads TGTGCCAGCTCAGTGGTGGGAGACAATGAGCAGTTCTTC. This sequence encodes CASSVVGDNEQFF.